The 23 T cell receptor beta chains in this list originate from one sample, sequenced in a study of cytomegalovirus exposure and HLA in healthy donors. The PCR was carried out with 60 Vbeta primers and 13 Jbeta primers. Produced via immunoSEQ multiplex PCR; TCRdb's table is partial and in-frame only. The table shows roughly 200,000 clones, with approximately 12% occurring only once. The sample comprised PBMCs. The receptors come from a man aged 50 to 60 in good health and CMV-seropositive.

This clone was picked up a small number of times. The rearrangement links TRBV30 to TRBJ1-1; 7 positions match TRBD1. V dropped 4 bases and J dropped 5; count of bases not matched to a gene: 13. Germline CDR1 is GTSNPN and CDR2 is SVGIG (reference sequence). This CDR3 spans 15 amino acids. The CDR3 coding sequence is TGTGCCTGGACCCCCAAAGGGGGCGCGGGAACTGAAGCTTTCTTT. Protein sequence: CAWTPKGGAGTEAFF.

This chain uses TRBV19 with TRBJ2-2; possible D gene TRBD1, 6 bases. In germline, CDR1 is LNHDA, CDR2 SQIVND (reference sequence). The CDR3 totals 14 residues. V lost 5 bases and J lost 5, with 12 bases in between. The CDR3 DNA reads TGTGCCAGTAGTGCACAGGGTGGTACCGGGGAGCTGTTTTTT. Its protein product is CASSAQGGTGELFF.

Written as DNA, the CDR3 is TGTGCCAGCAGTGCTATTGGAGGAGGCTACACCTTC. Residues: CASSAIGGGYTF. The rearrangement links TRBV6-5 to TRBJ1-2; no clear D gene. The CDR3 runs to 12 residues. Trimming stripped 5 bases from V and 8 bases from J, with 12 bases between. Germline V gives CDR1 MNHEY, CDR2 SVGAGI.

A few counts support this clone. The chain links TRBV11-2 to TRBJ2-5; maybe TRBD2 (7 bases). This CDR3 spans 11 amino acids. Germline loops: CDR1 SGHAT, CDR2 FQNNGV. The CDR3 bases are TGTGCTTCGAGGGCGGGGGCCACCCAGTACTTC. This gives the protein CASRAGATQYF.

The chain carries TRBV6-4 and TRBJ2-1, with a weak D call TRBD2 (5 bases). V lost 5 bases, J lost 7 bases, and 15 bases lay in between. The length of the CDR3 is 14 residues. CDR1 is MRHNA, CDR2 SNTAGT, per germline. For the CDR3, the DNA is TGTGCCAGCAGTCAGGAGGCGCTGGGGAATGAGCAGTTCTTC. This sequence encodes CASSQEALGNEQFF.

This clone came up a few times. The chain employs TRBV27 and TRBJ1-3; D is unclear. Deletions cut 8 bases from V and 2 bases from J, with 13 bases between. Per germline, CDR1 MNHEY and CDR2 SMNVEV (reference sequence). CDR3 length: 14 residues. The CDR3 reads CASRSTGTGNTIYF. The CDR3 DNA reads as TGTGCCAGCCGCAGTACGGGAACTGGAAACACCATATATTTT.

This clone was seen only a few times. The chain has TRBV28 and TRBJ1-1; 8 nucleotides agree with TRBD1. The CDR3 sequence is 13 residues long. Germline CDR1 reads MDHEN; CDR2 reads SYDVKM. J lost 7 bases, V lost 3 bases, and 4 bases had no gene match. CDR3 nucleotides: TGTGCCAGCAGTTTCAGGGGGCAGGGTGAAGCTTTCTTT. As protein: CASSFRGQGEAFF.

V and J are TRBV28 and TRBJ1-2, with 8 bases aligning to TRBD1. The V gene end was trimmed by 5 bases and the J gene end by 5 bases; junction bases not matched to a gene: 7. Germline lookup yields CDR1 MDHEN and CDR2 SYDVKM. The CDR3 has 14 amino acids. The CDR3 sequence is CASSPTDRAYGYTF. CDR3 in DNA: TGTGCCAGCAGTCCCACGGACAGGGCTTATGGCTACACCTTC.

The sample holds a few counts of this clone. This rearrangement joins TRBV6-5 to TRBJ2-3, with D maybe TRBD2 (7 bases). Trimming removed 6 bases at V and 2 bases at J, with 12 bases between. Per the germline V gene, CDR1 is MNHEY and CDR2 is SVGAGI. The CDR3 has 14 residues. CDR3 DNA sequence: TGTGCCAGCAGCCGCGGGGGCTCCACAGATACGCAGTATTTT. Its protein product is CASSRGGSTDTQYF.

This clone was seen a handful of times. The chain joins TRBV7-8 to TRBJ1-1, with 10 positions matching TRBD1. Trimming at V came to 5 bases and at J to 5 bases, leaving 8 bases not matched to a gene. Germline CDR1 SGHVS, CDR2 FQNEAQ. There are 15 residues in the CDR3. The DNA for the CDR3 is TGTGCCAGCAGCCCCGGGGGACAGGGGATGACTGAAGCTTTCTTT. It yields the protein CASSPGGQGMTEAFF.

This CDR3 is CASSSLGTGELFF. The CDR3 nucleotides read TGTGCCAGCAGCTCACTAGGGACCGGGGAGCTGTTTTTT. V gene TRBV6-4 combines with J gene TRBJ2-2; D perhaps matches TRBD2 (5 bases). V was shortened by 6 bases and J by 5 bases, with 10 bases between the two germline ends. The CDR3 has 13 residues. CDR1 and CDR2 from the germline V gene are MRHNA and SNTAGT.

In this sample, this clone turned up a few times. J is TRBJ2-3 and V is TRBV5-4; D possibly corresponds to TRBD2 (5 bases). Germline V lookup: CDR1 SGHNT, CDR2 YYREEE (reference sequence). The V gene lost 4 bases and the J gene lost 0 bases, with 12 bases spanning the gap. The length of the CDR3 is 15 residues. CDR3 amino acids: CASSPSGLSTDTQYF. The DNA for the CDR3 is TGTGCCAGCAGCCCGAGTGGACTCAGCACAGATACGCAGTATTTT. Variable domain in full (rest from reference TRBV5-4 and TRBJ2-3): ETGVTQSPTHLIKTRGQQVTLRCSSQSGHNTVSWYQQALGQGPQFIFQYYREEENGRGNFPPRFSGLQFPNYSSELNVNALELDDSALYLCASSPSGLSTDTQYFGPGTRLTVL.

The V call is TRBV6-5, the J call TRBJ1-2; tentative D call: TRBD1 (6 bases). The CDR3 runs 15 residues. Trimming took off 5 bases at V and 4 bases at J, with 17 bases between the two ends. The germline gives CDR1 MNHEY, CDR2 SVGAGI. The CDR3 sequence is CASSAGTLDSYGYTF. CDR3 sequence (DNA): TGTGCCAGCAGTGCCGGGACATTAGACAGCTATGGCTACACCTTC.

There are a few counts of this clone. The rearrangement uses TRBV18 and TRBJ1-5; a weak D match, TRBD1 (6 bases). Looked up from germline, CDR1 is KGHSH and CDR2 is LQKENI. The CDR3 is made up of 13 amino acids. Between the trimmed V and J ends, which lost 3 bases and 5 bases, there was a span of 8 bases. CDR3 loop: CASSPHRDQPQHF. CDR3 nucleotide sequence: TGTGCCAGCTCACCCCACAGGGATCAGCCCCAGCATTTT.

The chain uses TRBV11-2 and TRBJ2-7; a weak D match, TRBD2 (5 bases). V lost 0 bases and J 9 bases, leaving 15 bases between the germline ends. Per the germline V gene, CDR1 is SGHAT and CDR2 is FQNNGV. This CDR3 comprises 14 residues. CDR3 residues: CASSLEASGAGQYV. The CDR3 nucleotides read TGTGCCAGCAGCTTAGAGGCCTCAGGCGCGGGGCAGTACGTC.

The rearrangement uses TRBV6-4 and TRBJ2-7; D not resolved. V gave up 0 bases and J gave up 7 bases, with 7 bases separating them. The length of the CDR3 is 12 residues. Germline CDR1 is MRHNA and CDR2 is SNTAGT. CDR3 protein: CASSDSRWEQYV. The DNA of the CDR3 is TGTGCCAGCAGTGACTCGAGATGGGAGCAGTACGTC.

The V and J genes are TRBV2 and TRBJ1-2, with TRBD1 matching 7 bases. This CDR3 spans 13 amino acids. The J segment lost 2 bases and the V segment lost 6 bases, leaving 3 bases of the junction unmatched. Germline V gives CDR1 SNHLY, CDR2 FYNNEI. For the CDR3, the DNA is TGTGCCAGCAGAGACAGGGAGAACTATGGCTACACCTTC. It codes for CASRDRENYGYTF.

In this sample, this clone turned up a few times. V and J are TRBV27 and TRBJ2-1; D is unresolved. The CDR3 runs 14 residues. V gave up 8 bases and J gave up 10 bases, with 21 bases separating them. Germline V gene lookup returns CDR1 MNHEY and CDR2 SMNVEV (reference sequence). The CDR3 spells CASRSGPSVGEQFF. CDR3 bases: TGTGCCAGCCGCTCGGGTCCTTCAGTCGGAGAGCAGTTCTTC.

The rearrangement joins TRBV6-5 to TRBJ1-2; 7 bases match TRBD1. With 5 bases clipped from V and 0 bases from J, the junction kept 3 bases outside the gene matches. There are 14 residues in the CDR3. CDR1 and CDR2 from the germline V gene are MNHEY and SVGAGI. CDR3 nucleotide sequence: TGTGCCAGCAGTAAGACAGGGACTAACTATGGCTACACCTTC. It is translated as CASSKTGTNYGYTF.

The rearrangement joins TRBV4-2 to TRBJ2-5, with D perhaps matching TRBD1 (6 bases). The germline V and J ends were trimmed by 5 bases and 3 bases, with 10 bases remaining between them. This CDR3 contains 13 residues. Germline CDR1 is LGHNA and CDR2 is YNFKEQ. CDR3 region: CASSSTGEETQYF. The CDR3 DNA sequence: TGTGCCAGCAGCTCGACAGGCGAAGAGACCCAGTACTTC.

This clone was counted a few times. This chain connects TRBV19 to TRBJ1-2; 8 bases are a match to TRBD1. The CDR3 runs 12 residues. Germline assignment: CDR1 LNHDA and CDR2 SQIVND (reference sequence). V gave up 5 bases and J gave up 8 bases; unmatched junction bases: 4. The CDR3 bases are TGTGCCAGTAGTTTCACAGGGGGAGGCTACACCTTC. It is translated as CASSFTGGGYTF.

CDR3 loop: CASSGIGVYGYTF. Here the CDR3 DNA reads TGTGCCAGCAGCGGTATAGGGGTGTATGGCTACACCTTC. This chain joins TRBV27 and TRBJ1-2; TRBD1 might be the D (5 bases). This CDR3 is 13 amino acids long. V was cut by 6 bases and J by 5 bases, with 13 bases left in between. Per germline, CDR1 MNHEY and CDR2 SMNVEV (reference sequence).

In this sample, this clone turned up a few times. The chain couples TRBV7-8 to TRBJ2-2; tentatively, D is TRBD2 (6 bases). Looked up from germline, CDR1 is SGHVS and CDR2 is FQNEAQ. The CDR3 is 15 amino acids. V shed 3 bases and J shed 6 bases, with 14 bases lying between them. The CDR3 DNA reads TGTGCCAGCAGCTTGGAGGTGGGAGGAGCCGGGGAGCTGTTTTTT. This sequence encodes CASSLEVGGAGELFF.